A selection of T cell receptor beta chains follows, all from one sample in a study of blood T cell repertoires in COVID-19. The protocol was immunoSEQ multiplex PCR, while the TCRdb copy is restricted to in-frame clones and leaves out a portion. The table has about 170,000 clones, around four fifths seen once. Specimen: peripheral blood. The receptor source for this set is an older woman who had recovered from COVID-19. CDR3s include the opening cysteine and the closing phenylalanine or tryptophan. The D gene is left open where the match is weak. Clone size, where shown, is once, few, many, or a class for clones that have expanded.

>TRBV7-2|NA|TRBJ2-1|once
TGTGCCAGCAGCTTAGTTTCAGTGCCCTCCAATGAGCAGTTCTTC
CASSLVSVPSNEQFF
>TRBV2|TRBD2|TRBJ2-1|NA
TGTGCCAGCACCGGGACTAGCGGCGATGAGCAGTTCTTC
CASTGTSGDEQFF
>TRBV5-5|TRBD1|TRBJ2-1|NA
TGTGCCAGCAGCTGGGAAGGACAGGGCCACTACAATGAGCAGTTCTTC
CASSWEGQGHYNEQFF
>TRBV15|NA|TRBJ2-2|NA
TGTGCCACCAACAGCGCGAACACCGGGGAGCTGTTTTTT
CATNSANTGELFF
>TRBV10-3|TRBD1|TRBJ2-5|NA
TGTGCCATCAGTGACCCTGGACAGGGTCCCATGGAGACCCAGTACTTC
CAISDPGQGPMETQYF
>TRBV11-2|TRBD2|TRBJ2-5|medium-sized
TGTGCCAGCAGCTTAGGGCAGGGACTAGAGTACTTC
CASSLGQGLEYF
>TRBV5-1|TRBD2|TRBJ2-3|NA
TGCGCCAGCAGCGGCCGGACTAGCGGGAGGGCCGCGGCAGATACGCAGTATTTT
CASSGRTSGRAAADTQYF
>TRBV6-5|NA|TRBJ1-1|NA
TGTGCCAGCAGGCTAAGATCCGAAGCTTTCTTT
CASRLRSEAFF
>TRBV3-1/TRBV3-2|NA|TRBJ1-1|NA
TGTGCCAGCAGCCAAGGTTATCAGGCCGGGGGTGAAGCTTTCTTT
CASSQGYQAGGEAFF
>TRBV27|NA|TRBJ2-3|NA
TGTGCCAGCATCTCTCTAGCGAACACAGATACGCAGTATTTT
CASISLANTDTQYF
>TRBV7-3|TRBD1|TRBJ1-2|NA
TGTGCCAGCAGTTATACCGGGACAGGGTTTGGCTACACCTTC
CASSYTGTGFGYTF
>TRBV5-1|TRBD1|TRBJ1-1|NA
TGCGCCAGCAGAGGGGCAGGGGGCGCGGGGAACACTGAAGCTTTCTTT
CASRGAGGAGNTEAFF
>TRBV21-1|NA|TRBJ1-1|NA
TGTGCCAGCAGCTTCCAGGGGGAAGGTACTGAAGCTTTCTTT
CASSFQGEGTEAFF
>TRBV11-2|TRBD1|TRBJ1-2|once
TGTGCCAGCAGCCCGCGCGACAGGGCTCGCTACACCTTC
CASSPRDRARYTF
>TRBV18|NA|TRBJ1-6|NA
TGTGCCAGCTCACCAAATAGGCAGGGCCCCAATTCACCCCTCCACTTT
CASSPNRQGPNSPLHF
>TRBV12-3/TRBV12-4|NA|TRBJ2-3|NA
TGTGCCAGCAGCCCAGGGAGGGATACGCAGTATTTT
CASSPGRDTQYF
>TRBV19|TRBD1|TRBJ1-1|once
TGTGCCAGTAGTCGAGAGCGACAGGGAGGAGCTTTCTTT
CASSRERQGGAFF
>TRBV29-1|NA|TRBJ1-2|NA
TGCAGCGTTGCGGTCGAGGGTGGCTACACCTTC
CSVAVEGGYTF
>TRBV5-1|NA|TRBJ1-2|NA
TGCGCCAGCAGCGTGGGGGGCTCCCTGTCGTATATCGCCTTC
CASSVGGSLSYIAF
>TRBV27|NA|TRBJ2-4|NA
TGTGCCAGCAGTACACTAGCCCGGCTAGCCAAAAACATTCAGTACTTC
CASSTLARLAKNIQYF
>TRBV6-4|TRBD2|TRBJ2-3|NA
TGTGCCAGCAGTGTCGGACTAGGCACAGATACGCAGTATTTT
CASSVGLGTDTQYF
>TRBV5-8|NA|TRBJ1-4|NA
TGTGCCAGCAGCTTACGGTCCCCAACTAATGAAAAACTGTTTTTT
CASSLRSPTNEKLFF
>TRBV5-6|NA|TRBJ1-2|NA
TGTGCCAGCAGCTTACAGACCCGCTATTTCGCTGGCTACACCTTC
CASSLQTRYFAGYTF
>TRBV28|NA|TRBJ1-2|few
TGTGCCAGCAGTCGAGGGCGCCCTGGCTATGGCTACACCTTC
CASSRGRPGYGYTF
>TRBV7-9|NA|TRBJ1-2|NA
TGTGCCAGCAGCTTAATGGCGGCCGGGATCACCCATGGCTACACCTTC
CASSLMAAGITHGYTF
>TRBV15|NA|TRBJ1-1|NA
TGTGCCACCAGTGGGGCAGCAAACACTGAAGCTTTCTTT
CATSGAANTEAFF
>TRBV10-3|NA|TRBJ2-6|few
TGTGCCATCAGTGAGTCAGGGGCCGGGGCCAACGTCCTGACTTTC
CAISESGAGANVLTF
>TRBV28|TRBD2|TRBJ2-1|NA
TGTGCCAGCACCCCCCCGGTAGCGGGAATCTACCACAATGAGCAGTTCTTC
CASTPPVAGIYHNEQFF
>TRBV9|TRBD1|TRBJ1-1|NA
TGTGCCAGCAGCACTCAACAGGGGGGTGACACTGAAGCTTTCTTT
CASSTQQGGDTEAFF
>TRBV10-3|TRBD1|TRBJ1-1|few
TGTGCCATCAGTGGAACGACAGGGGGCGGCACTGAAGCTTTCTTT
CAISGTTGGGTEAFF
>TRBV5-1|TRBD2|TRBJ2-7|few
TGCGCCAGCAGGGGGGGGTCTACCTCCTACGAGCAGTACTTC
CASRGGSTSYEQYF
>TRBV7-9|NA|TRBJ1-1|NA
TGTGCCAGCAGCTTCTGGACTGCTGAAGCTTTCTTT
CASSFWTAEAFF
>TRBV5-1|TRBD1|TRBJ2-7|once
TGCGCCAGCAGCGGCGTAGGAGAAACGGACAGGGCACCCTACGAGCAGTACTTC
CASSGVGETDRAPYEQYF
>TRBV6-1|NA|TRBJ1-2|NA
TGTGCCAGCCAATGGGGGGACGGCGGTCCCTATGGCTACACCTTC
CASQWGDGGPYGYTF
>TRBV20-1|TRBD1|TRBJ1-4|NA
TGCAGTGCTAGTCGGGCCACAGGGGGTAATGAAAAACTGTTTTTT
CSASRATGGNEKLFF
>TRBV29-1|TRBD1|TRBJ1-2|NA
TGCAGCGGGGGAGGGACAGCCGGTTCCGGCTACACCTTC
CSGGGTAGSGYTF
>TRBV29-1|TRBD1|TRBJ2-7|NA
TGCAGCGTTGAGTCTGGGACAGGGCGCTACGAGCAGTACTTC
CSVESGTGRYEQYF
>TRBV7-7|TRBD1|TRBJ1-1|NA
TGTGCTAGCAGCTTAGACAGGGGGACTGAAGCTTTCTTT
CASSLDRGTEAFF
>TRBV7-2|NA|TRBJ1-6|NA
TGTGCCAGCAGCTTAGGTCTGGGGCCCCACTCCTATAATTCACCCCTCCACTTT
CASSLGLGPHSYNSPLHF
>TRBV3-1/TRBV3-2|NA|TRBJ1-3|NA
TGTGCCAGCAGCCACGCTTTCGAGGTCTCTGGAAACACCATATATTTT
CASSHAFEVSGNTIYF
>TRBV27|NA|TRBJ1-5|few
TGTGCCAGCACCCCCGTGGGGGAGGGTCAGCCCCAGCATTTT
CASTPVGEGQPQHF
>TRBV19|NA|TRBJ1-2|once
TGTGCCAGTAGTATAGGGGGGCCCTATGGCTACACCTTC
CASSIGGPYGYTF